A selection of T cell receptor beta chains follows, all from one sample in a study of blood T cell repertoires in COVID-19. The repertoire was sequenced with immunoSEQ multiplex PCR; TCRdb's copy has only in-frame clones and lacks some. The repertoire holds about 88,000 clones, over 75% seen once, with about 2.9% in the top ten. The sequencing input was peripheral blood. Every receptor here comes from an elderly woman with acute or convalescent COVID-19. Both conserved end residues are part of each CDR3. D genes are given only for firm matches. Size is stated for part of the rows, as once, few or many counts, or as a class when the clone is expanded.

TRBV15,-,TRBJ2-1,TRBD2,CATSRGSGRAENEQFF,TGTGCCACCAGCAGGGGGAGCGGGAGGGCCGAGAATGAGCAGTTCTTC
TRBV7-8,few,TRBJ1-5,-,CASSSSGNGNQPQHF,TGTGCCAGCAGCTCCTCGGGAAATGGCAATCAGCCCCAGCATTTT
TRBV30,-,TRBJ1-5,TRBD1,CAWTGQANQPQHF,TGTGCCTGGACTGGACAGGCAAATCAGCCCCAGCATTTT
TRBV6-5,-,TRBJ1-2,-,CASSPSGQVGYGYTF,TGTGCCAGCAGTCCATCAGGCCAGGTTGGCTATGGCTACACCTTC
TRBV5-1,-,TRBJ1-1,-,CASSLAPGSKTEAFF,TGCGCCAGCAGCTTGGCCCCGGGTTCGAAGACTGAAGCTTTCTTT
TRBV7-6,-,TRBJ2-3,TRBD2,CASSPRTSGITDTQYF,TGTGCCAGCAGCCCCCGGACTAGCGGGATCACAGATACGCAGTATTTT
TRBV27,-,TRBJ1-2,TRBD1,CASSGTATNYGYTF,TGTGCCAGCAGTGGGACAGCTACTAACTATGGCTACACCTTC
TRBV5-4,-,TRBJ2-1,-,CASSLRRSFNNEQFF,TGTGCCAGCAGCTTGAGACGGAGCTTCAACAATGAGCAGTTCTTC
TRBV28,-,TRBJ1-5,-,CASSSLDWVGGNGSQHF,TGTGCCAGCAGTTCTCTTGATTGGGTGGGGGGAAATGGGTCCCAGCATTTT
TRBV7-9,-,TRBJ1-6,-,CASSLEDPPLHF,TGTGCCAGCAGCTTGGAGGACCCCCCCCTCCACTTT
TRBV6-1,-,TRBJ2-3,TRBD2,CASSEYSGRATDTQYF,TGTGCCAGCAGTGAATACAGCGGGAGGGCCACAGATACGCAGTATTTT
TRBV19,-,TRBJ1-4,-,CASSIYGEKLFF,TGTGCCAGTAGTATTTATGGCGAAAAACTGTTTTTT
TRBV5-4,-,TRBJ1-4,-,CASSLGQNLRGEKLFF,TGTGCCAGCAGCTTGGGTCAGAATTTAAGGGGTGAAAAACTGTTTTTT
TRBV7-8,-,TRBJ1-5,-,CASSPVGGQPQHF,TGTGCCAGCAGCCCGGTTGGCGGTCAGCCCCAGCATTTT
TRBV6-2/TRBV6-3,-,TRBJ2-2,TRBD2,CASSFRTSGSTGELFF,TGTGCCAGCAGTTTTCGGACTAGCGGGAGCACCGGGGAGCTGTTTTTT
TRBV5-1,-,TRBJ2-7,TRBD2,CASSFFSSGADEQYF,TGCGCCAGCAGCTTCTTTTCTAGCGGGGCCGACGAGCAGTACTTC
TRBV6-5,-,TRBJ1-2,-,CASSYEGAYLYGYTF,TGTGCCAGCAGTTACGAAGGGGCCTATCTCTATGGCTACACCTTC
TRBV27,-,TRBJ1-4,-,CASSSDRGKLFF,TGTGCCAGCAGTTCTGACCGGGGAAAACTGTTTTTT
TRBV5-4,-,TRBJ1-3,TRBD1,CASSLAGTGFGNTIYF,TGTGCCAGCAGCTTGGCCGGGACAGGGTTCGGAAACACCATATATTTT
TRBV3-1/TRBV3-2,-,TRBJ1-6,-,CASSQARVVLSSYNSPLHF,TGTGCCAGCAGCCAAGCCCGGGTAGTGCTCAGCTCCTATAATTCACCCCTCCACTTT
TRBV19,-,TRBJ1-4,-,CASRRDYNEKLFF,TGTGCCAGTAGACGGGACTATAATGAAAAACTGTTTTTT
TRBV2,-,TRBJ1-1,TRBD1,CASSVFGQGGTEAFF,TGTGCCAGCAGTGTATTCGGACAGGGGGGTACTGAAGCTTTCTTT
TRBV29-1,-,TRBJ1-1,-,CSVDGPDGVVGAFF,TGCAGCGTTGACGGACCGGACGGGGTTGTTGGGGCTTTCTTT
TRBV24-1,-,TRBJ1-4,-,CATSHGEPATNEKLFF,TGTGCCACATCCCACGGGGAGCCTGCAACTAATGAAAAACTGTTTTTT
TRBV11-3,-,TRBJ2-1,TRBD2,CASSFRDYANEQFF,TGTGCCAGCAGCTTCCGGGACTACGCGAATGAGCAGTTCTTC
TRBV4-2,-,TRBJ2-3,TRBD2,CASSQEGREGLTDTQYF,TGTGCCAGCAGCCAAGAAGGACGGGAGGGCCTCACAGATACGCAGTATTTT
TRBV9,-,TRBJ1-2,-,CASSVARGGDYGYTF,TGTGCCAGCAGCGTAGCTCGGGGAGGGGACTATGGCTACACCTTC
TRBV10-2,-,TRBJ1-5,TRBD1,CASNDRGSQPQHF,TGCGCCAGCAACGACAGGGGCAGTCAGCCCCAGCATTTT
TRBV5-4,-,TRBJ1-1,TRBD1,CASSLGQGMNTEAFF,TGTGCCAGCAGCTTGGGACAGGGAATGAACACTGAAGCTTTCTTT
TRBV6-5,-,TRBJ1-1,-,CASSMGLPNTEAFF,TGTGCCAGCAGCATGGGACTGCCGAACACTGAAGCTTTCTTT
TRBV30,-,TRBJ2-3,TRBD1,CAWSTGGVDTQYF,TGTGCCTGGAGTACAGGGGGTGTTGATACGCAGTATTTT
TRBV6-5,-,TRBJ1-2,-,CASSSRLLYGYTF,TGTGCCAGCAGTTCCAGGCTCCTCTATGGCTACACCTTC